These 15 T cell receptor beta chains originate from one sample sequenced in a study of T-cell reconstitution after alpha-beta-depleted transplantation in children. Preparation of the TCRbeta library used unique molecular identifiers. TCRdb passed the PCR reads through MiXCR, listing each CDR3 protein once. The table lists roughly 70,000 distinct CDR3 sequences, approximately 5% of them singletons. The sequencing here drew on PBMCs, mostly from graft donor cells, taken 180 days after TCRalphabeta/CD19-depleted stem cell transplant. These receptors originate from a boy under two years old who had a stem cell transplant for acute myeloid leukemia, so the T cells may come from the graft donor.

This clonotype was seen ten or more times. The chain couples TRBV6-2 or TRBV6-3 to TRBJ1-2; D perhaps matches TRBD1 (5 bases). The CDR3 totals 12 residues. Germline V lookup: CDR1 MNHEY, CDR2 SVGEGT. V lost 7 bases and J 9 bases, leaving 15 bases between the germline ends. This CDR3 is CASTQPGDSYTF. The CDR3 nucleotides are TGTGCCAGCACCCAGCCGGGGGATAGCTACACCTTC.

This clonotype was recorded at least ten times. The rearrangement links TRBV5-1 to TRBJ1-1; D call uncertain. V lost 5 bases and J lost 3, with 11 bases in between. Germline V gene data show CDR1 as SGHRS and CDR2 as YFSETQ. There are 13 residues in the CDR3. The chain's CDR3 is CASRGRGYTEAFF. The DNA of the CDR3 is TGCGCCAGCAGAGGCAGAGGATACACTGAAGCTTTCTTT. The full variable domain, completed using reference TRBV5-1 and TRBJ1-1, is KAGVTQTPRYLIKTRGQQVTLSCSPISGHRSVSWYQQTPGQGLQFLFEYFSETQRNKGNFPGRFSGRQFSNSRSEMNVSTLELGDSALYLCASRGRGYTEAFFGQGTRLTVV.

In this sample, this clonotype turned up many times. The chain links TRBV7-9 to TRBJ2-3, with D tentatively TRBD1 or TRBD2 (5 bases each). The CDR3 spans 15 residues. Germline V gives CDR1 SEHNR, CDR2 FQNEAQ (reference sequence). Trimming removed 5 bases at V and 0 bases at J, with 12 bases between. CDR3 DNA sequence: TGTGCCAGCAGCCGAGGGGCAGGAAGCACAGATACGCAGTATTTT. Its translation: CASSRGAGSTDTQYF.

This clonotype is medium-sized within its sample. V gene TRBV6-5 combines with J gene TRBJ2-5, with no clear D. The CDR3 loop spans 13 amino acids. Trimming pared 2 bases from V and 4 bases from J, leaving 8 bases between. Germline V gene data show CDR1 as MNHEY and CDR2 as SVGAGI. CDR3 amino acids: CASSYAWGETQYF. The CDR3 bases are TGTGCCAGCAGTTACGCATGGGGAGAGACCCAGTACTTC.

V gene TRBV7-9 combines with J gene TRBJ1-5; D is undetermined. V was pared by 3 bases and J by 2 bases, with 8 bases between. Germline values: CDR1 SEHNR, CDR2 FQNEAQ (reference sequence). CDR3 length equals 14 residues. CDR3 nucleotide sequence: TGTGCCAGCAGCTTGTCAGAGGGCAATCAGCCCCAGCATTTT. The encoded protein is CASSLSEGNQPQHF.

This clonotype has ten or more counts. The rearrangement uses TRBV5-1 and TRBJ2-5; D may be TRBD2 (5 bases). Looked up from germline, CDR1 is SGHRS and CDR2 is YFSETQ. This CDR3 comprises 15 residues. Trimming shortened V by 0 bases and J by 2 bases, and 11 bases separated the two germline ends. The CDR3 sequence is CASSLVAQRQETQYF. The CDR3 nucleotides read TGCGCCAGCAGCTTGGTGGCCCAGCGGCAAGAGACCCAGTACTTC.

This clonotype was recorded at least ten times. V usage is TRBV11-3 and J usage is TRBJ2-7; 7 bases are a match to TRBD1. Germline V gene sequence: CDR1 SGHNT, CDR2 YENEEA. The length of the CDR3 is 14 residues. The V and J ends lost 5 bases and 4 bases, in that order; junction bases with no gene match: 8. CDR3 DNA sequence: TGTGCCAGCAGCGCCTTTCAGGGGGTGTACGAGCAGTACTTC. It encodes CASSAFQGVYEQYF.

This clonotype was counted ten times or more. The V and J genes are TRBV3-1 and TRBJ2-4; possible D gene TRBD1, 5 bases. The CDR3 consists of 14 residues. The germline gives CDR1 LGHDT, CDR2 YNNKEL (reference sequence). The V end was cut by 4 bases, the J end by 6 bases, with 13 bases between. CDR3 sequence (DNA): TGTGCCAGCAGCCGTCGTAACAGGAGAAACATTCAGTACTTC. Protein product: CASSRRNRRNIQYF.

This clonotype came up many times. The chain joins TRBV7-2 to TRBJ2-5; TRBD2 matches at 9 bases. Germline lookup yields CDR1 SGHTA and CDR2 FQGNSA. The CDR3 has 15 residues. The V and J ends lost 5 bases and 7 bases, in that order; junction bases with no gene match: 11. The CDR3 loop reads CASSPVSSGAGTQYF. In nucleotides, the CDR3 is TGTGCCAGCAGCCCGGTGTCTAGCGGGGCGGGGACCCAGTACTTC.

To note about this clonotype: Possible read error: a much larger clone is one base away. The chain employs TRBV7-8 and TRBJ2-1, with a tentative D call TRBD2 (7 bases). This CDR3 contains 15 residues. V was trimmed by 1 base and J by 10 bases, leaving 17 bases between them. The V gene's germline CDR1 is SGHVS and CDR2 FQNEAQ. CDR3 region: CASSLEARGGGEQFF. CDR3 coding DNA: TGTGCCAGCAGCTTAGAGGCTAGAGGGGGGGGGGAGCAGTTCTTC. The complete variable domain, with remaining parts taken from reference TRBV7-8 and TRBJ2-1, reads GAGVSQSPRYKVAKRGQDVALRCDPISGHVSLFWYQQALGQGPEFLTYFQNEAQLDKSGLPSDRFFAERPEGSVSTLKIQRTQQEDSAVYLCASSLEARGGGEQFFGPGTRLTVL.

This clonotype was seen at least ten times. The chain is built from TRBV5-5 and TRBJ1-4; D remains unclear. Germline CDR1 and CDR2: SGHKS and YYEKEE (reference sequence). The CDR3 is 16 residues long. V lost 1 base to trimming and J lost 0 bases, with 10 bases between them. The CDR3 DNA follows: TGTGCCAGCAGCTTGTATTTCGGTGCAACTAATGAAAAACTGTTTTTT. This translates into CASSLYFGATNEKLFF.

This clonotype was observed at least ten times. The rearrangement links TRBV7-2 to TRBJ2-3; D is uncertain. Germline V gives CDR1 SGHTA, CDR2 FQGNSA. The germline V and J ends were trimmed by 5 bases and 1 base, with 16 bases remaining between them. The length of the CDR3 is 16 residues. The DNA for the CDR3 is TGTGCCAGCAGCCTAGGATCCCTGCTTGGCACAGATACGCAGTATTTT. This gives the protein CASSLGSLLGTDTQYF.

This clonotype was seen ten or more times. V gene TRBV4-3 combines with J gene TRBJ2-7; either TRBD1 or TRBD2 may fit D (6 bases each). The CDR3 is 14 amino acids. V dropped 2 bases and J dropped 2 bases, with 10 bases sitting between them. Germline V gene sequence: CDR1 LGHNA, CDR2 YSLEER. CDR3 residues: CASSQFRGPYEQYF. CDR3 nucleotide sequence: TGCGCCAGCAGCCAATTCCGGGGGCCCTACGAGCAGTACTTC.

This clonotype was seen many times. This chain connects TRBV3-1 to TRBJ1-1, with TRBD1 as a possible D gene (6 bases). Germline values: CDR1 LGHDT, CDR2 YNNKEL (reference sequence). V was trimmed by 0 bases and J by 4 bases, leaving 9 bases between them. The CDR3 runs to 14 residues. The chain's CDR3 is CASSQDQGPTEAFF. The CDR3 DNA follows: TGTGCCAGCAGCCAAGACCAGGGGCCCACTGAAGCTTTCTTT.

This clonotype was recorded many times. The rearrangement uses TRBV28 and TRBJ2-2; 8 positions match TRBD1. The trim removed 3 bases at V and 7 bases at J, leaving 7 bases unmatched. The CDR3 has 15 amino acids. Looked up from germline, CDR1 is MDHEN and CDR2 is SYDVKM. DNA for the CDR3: TGTGCCAGCAGTTTCTACCAGGGGGCTAGCGGGGAGCTGTTTTTT. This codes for CASSFYQGASGELFF.